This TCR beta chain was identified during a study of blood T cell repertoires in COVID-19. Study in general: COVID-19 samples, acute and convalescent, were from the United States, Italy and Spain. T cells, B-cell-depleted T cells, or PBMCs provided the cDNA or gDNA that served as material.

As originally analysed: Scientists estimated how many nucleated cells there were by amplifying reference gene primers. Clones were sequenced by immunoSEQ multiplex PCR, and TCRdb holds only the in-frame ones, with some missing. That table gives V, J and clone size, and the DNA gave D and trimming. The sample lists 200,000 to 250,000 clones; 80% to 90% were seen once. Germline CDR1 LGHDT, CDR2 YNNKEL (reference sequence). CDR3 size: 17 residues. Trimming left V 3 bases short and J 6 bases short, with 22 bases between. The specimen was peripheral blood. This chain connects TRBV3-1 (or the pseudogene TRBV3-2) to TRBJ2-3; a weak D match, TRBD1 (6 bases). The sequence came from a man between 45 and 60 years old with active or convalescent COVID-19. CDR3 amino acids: CASSQETTGLRGDTQYF. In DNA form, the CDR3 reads TGTGCCAGCAGCCAGGAAACCACAGGGCTTAGGGGGGATACGCAGTATTTT.